The sequence of this TCR beta chain was determined in a study of control samples from healthy donors and cancer patients. The CDR3 is made up of 16 amino acids. V was trimmed by 0 bases and J by 6 bases, leaving 15 bases between them. Germline values: CDR1 SGHRS, CDR2 YFSETQ. The method was immunoSEQ multiplex PCR; TCRdb's version includes in-frame clones alone and lacks a portion of them. Among more than 10,000 clones listed, less than 95% were seen once. The origin of this receptor is an older man with head and neck cancer. V usage is TRBV5-1 and J usage is TRBJ2-2, with D possibly TRBD2 on 5 matching bases. Specimen: PBMCs. Here the CDR3 DNA reads TGCGCCAGCAGCTTGGGTTCGACTACCCGAGCCGGGGAGCTGTTTTTT. As protein: CASSLGSTTRAGELFF.